The 30 T cell receptor beta chains given below trace back to one sample, sequenced in a study of T cells after yellow fever vaccination. From the 5' RACE reads, TCRdb called clonotypes with MiXCR, one entry per CDR3 protein. The data hold around 100,000 distinct CDR3 sequences, with around 8.6% observed a single time. The material was CD8+ T cells sorted from PBMCs, obtained 45 days after the yellow fever booster vaccination. All receptors derive from a man aged 25-45 years who received the YFV17D yellow fever vaccine.

This clonotype came up many times. This rearrangement joins TRBV11-2 to TRBJ2-7; possibly TRBD1 for D (5 bases). Germline assignment: CDR1 SGHAT and CDR2 FQNNGV. This CDR3 region has 15 residues. V was shortened by 3 bases and J by 3 bases, with 15 bases between the two germline ends. The CDR3 spells CASSFISRDLYEQYF. CDR3 coding DNA: TGTGCCAGCAGCTTTATATCCAGGGATCTCTACGAGCAGTACTTC.

Regarding this clonotype: This may be a read error: a much more frequent sequence differs by one nucleotide. The V call is TRBV5-5, the J call TRBJ2-7, with D possibly matching TRBD2 (6 bases). The germline V gene encodes CDR1 SGHKS and CDR2 YYEKEE (reference sequence). This CDR3 spans 13 amino acids. CDR3 region: CASSLVGSYEQHF. In nucleotides, the CDR3 is TGTGCCAGCAGCTTGGTCGGGAGCTACGAGCAGCACTTC.

The chain has TRBV4-3 and TRBJ2-2; D gene ambiguous. Germline CDR1 LGHNA, CDR2 YSLEER. The CDR3 spans 13 residues. V was trimmed by 1 base and J by 7 bases, leaving 7 bases between them. The CDR3 loop reads CASSQGLSGELFF. CDR3 in DNA: TGCGCCAGCAGCCAAGGGCTGAGCGGGGAGCTGTTTTTT.

Many counts were recorded for this clonotype. The chain is built from TRBV12-3 or TRBV12-4 and TRBJ2-1; D is ambiguous. The V end was cut by 4 bases, the J end by 5 bases, with 12 bases between. This CDR3 contains 14 residues. The CDR3 spells CASSSASGNNEQFF. CDR3 bases: TGTGCCAGCAGTTCTGCCTCTGGAAACAATGAGCAGTTCTTC.

This clonotype occurred a few times. The J gene is TRBJ2-3, the V gene TRBV30, with D tentatively TRBD1 (5 bases). The CDR3 contains 13 residues. From germline, CDR1 is GTSNPN and CDR2 SVGIG (reference sequence). V dropped 5 bases and J dropped 0 bases, with 9 bases sitting between them. The CDR3 region is CAWSTVSTDTQYF. Written as DNA, the CDR3 is TGTGCCTGGTCGACAGTCAGCACAGATACGCAGTATTTT.

In this sample, this clonotype turned up many times. The chain is built from TRBV12-3 or TRBV12-4 and TRBJ1-1; D is uncertain. Trimming took 8 bases from V and 5 from J, leaving 9 bases between them. The CDR3 totals 11 residues. Here the CDR3 DNA reads TGTGCCAGCGCCCGGGAGACTGAAGCTTTCTTT. Translated: CASARETEAFF.

This clonotype was detected many times. The chain is built from TRBV9 and TRBJ1-3; D not certain. The CDR3 is made up of 15 amino acids. CDR1 and CDR2 from the germline V gene are SGDLS and YYNGEE. The ends were cut back, 0 bases at V and 0 bases at J, with 7 bases in the middle. CDR3 sequence: CASSVDSNSGNTIYF. The CDR3 DNA sequence: TGTGCCAGCAGCGTAGACAGTAACTCTGGAAACACCATATATTTT.

This clonotype was seen a few times. V gene TRBV3-1 combines with J gene TRBJ2-7; D gene uncertain. There are 13 residues in the CDR3. CDR1 and CDR2 (germline): LGHDT, YNNKEL (reference sequence). The V and J ends lost 4 bases and 0 bases respectively, with 7 bases between them. For the CDR3, the DNA is TGTGCCAGCAGCCCCAGTTTCTCCTACGAGCAGTACTTC. This translates into CASSPSFSYEQYF.

This clonotype was recorded many times. The chain has TRBV4-2 and TRBJ2-1, with a tentative D call TRBD2 (5 bases). V was pared by 0 bases and J by 1 base, with 10 bases between. This CDR3 region has 16 residues. CDR1 is LGHNA and CDR2 is YNFKEQ in the germline V gene. The CDR3, as DNA: TGTGCCAGCAGCCAAGATTGGCTAGCTTCCTACAATGAGCAGTTCTTC. Protein: CASSQDWLASYNEQFF.

This clonotype showed up many times. This chain connects TRBV9 to TRBJ2-5; no firm D call. CDR3 length: 14 amino acids. Trimming removed 4 bases from V and 1 base from J, with 11 bases in between. Germline CDR1 SGDLS, CDR2 YYNGEE. CDR3 residues: CASSMTGLQETQYF. The CDR3 bases are TGTGCCAGCAGCATGACTGGCCTCCAAGAGACCCAGTACTTC.

This clonotype was seen at least ten times. The chain combines TRBV24-1 with TRBJ2-5, with D possibly being TRBD1 (5 bases). The V gene lost 6 bases and the J gene lost 4 bases, with 14 bases spanning the gap. CDR1 is KGHDR, CDR2 SFDVKD, per germline. This CDR3 spans 14 amino acids. Here the CDR3 DNA reads TGTGCCACCAGTACCAGGAACAGGCCAGAGACCCAGTACTTC. Translating it yields CATSTRNRPETQYF.

This clonotype was picked up many times. V is TRBV7-9 and J is TRBJ2-7, with TRBD2 matching over 7 bases. CDR1 and CDR2 (germline): SEHNR, FQNEAQ (reference sequence). Trimming removed 4 bases from V and 7 bases from J; junction bases left unmatched: 1. This CDR3 is 11 amino acids long. This CDR3 reads CASSWGGEQYF. The CDR3 nucleotides are TGTGCCAGCAGCTGGGGGGGAGAGCAGTACTTC.

This clonotype was seen repeatedly, ten times or more. This rearrangement joins TRBV29-1 to TRBJ1-1; D is unresolved. Germline V CDR1 and CDR2: SQVTM, ANQGSEA. CDR3 length: 11 residues. V was pared by 4 bases and J by 5 bases, with 8 bases between. The CDR3 region has the DNA TGCAGCGTTGTAGAAGGGACTGAAGCTTTCTTT. It is translated as CSVVEGTEAFF. The full variable domain, completed using reference TRBV29-1 and TRBJ1-1, is SAVISQKPSRDICQRGTSLTIQCQVDSQVTMMFWYRQQPGQSLTLIATANQGSEATYESGFVIDKFPISRPNLTFSTLTVSNMSPEDSSIYLCSVVEGTEAFFGQGTRLTVV.

This clonotype came up many times. The CDR3, as DNA: TGTGCCAGCAGCTTAGGTCATAGCGGGAGAGACGGGGAGACCCAGTACTTC. Translating gives CASSLGHSGRDGETQYF. This chain connects TRBV7-6 to TRBJ2-5; 9 bases are shared with TRBD2. The germline CDR1 and CDR2 sequences are SGHVS and FNYEAQ. This CDR3 is built from 17 residues. V lost 1 base to trimming and J lost 5 bases; unmatched junction nucleotides: 11.

The V gene is TRBV12-3 or TRBV12-4, the J gene TRBJ2-6; the D gene could be TRBD1 or TRBD2 (6 bases each). Trimming took 3 bases from V and 2 from J, leaving 14 bases between them. The CDR3 runs 17 residues. CDR3 coding DNA: TGTGCCAGCAGTTTCGAAGGGGGAGGAGCTGGGGCCAACGTCCTGACTTTC. Protein: CASSFEGGGAGANVLTF.

This clonotype occurred many times. This chain joins TRBV20-1 and TRBJ2-5; unclear D gene. This CDR3 is 13 amino acids long. CDR1 is DFQATT and CDR2 is SNEGSKA in the germline V gene (reference sequence). The V end was cut by 7 bases, the J end by 0 bases, with 12 bases between. As DNA, the CDR3 is TGCAGTGGCCAGCCCCCGTACCAAGAGACCCAGTACTTC. Its protein product is CSGQPPYQETQYF.

This clonotype has a count of ten or more. The chain combines TRBV15 with TRBJ1-1, with D maybe TRBD1 (5 bases). V was pared by 1 base and J by 5 bases, with 14 bases between. CDR1 and CDR2 (germline): LNHNV, YYDKDF (reference sequence). The CDR3 contains 15 residues. CDR3 region: CATSRVSGSGTEAFF. CDR3 DNA: TGTGCCACCAGCAGAGTATCAGGGTCGGGTACTGAAGCTTTCTTT.

This clonotype was seen at least ten times. The rearrangement uses TRBV12-3 or TRBV12-4 and TRBJ2-2, with D unresolved. This CDR3 contains 11 residues. Trimming took off 5 bases at V and 7 bases at J, with 5 bases between the two ends. CDR3: CASSPLGELFF. The CDR3 coding sequence is TGTGCCAGCAGTCCCCTCGGGGAGCTGTTTTTT.

To note about this clonotype: At one end, the junction sequence differs from germline, possibly due to a read error. The chain joins TRBV6-2 or TRBV6-3 to TRBJ1-2; D remains unclear. Germline V gene lookup returns CDR1 MNHEY and CDR2 SVGEGT. This CDR3 has 14 amino acids. Here the CDR3 DNA reads TGTTCCAGCACCCCATCGACGGTGGAAGATGGCTACACCTTC. Amino acid sequence: CSSTPSTVEDGYTF.

The sample holds many counts of this clonotype. The chain recombines TRBV7-9 with TRBJ2-7; D gene uncertain. CDR1 and CDR2 (germline): SEHNR, FQNEAQ (reference sequence). V shed 5 bases and J shed 4 bases, with 18 bases lying between them. The CDR3 sequence is 15 residues long. CDR3 in DNA: TGTGCCAGCAGCCCACCCGCCGGGCATTATTACGAGCAGTACTTC. This codes for CASSPPAGHYYEQYF.

This clonotype was picked up many times. Germline is not matched at one junction end, which may reflect a read error. The chain couples TRBV18 to TRBJ2-7; 8 bases fit TRBD1. The length of the CDR3 is 15 residues. Germline CDR1 is KGHSH and CDR2 is LQKENI. The CDR3 DNA follows: TGTGCCAGCTCCCCACAGACAGGGGACCACTACGAGCAGTACTTC. Protein: CASSPQTGDHYEQYF.

This clonotype occurred many times. V and J are TRBV12-3 or TRBV12-4 and TRBJ2-7; D is possibly TRBD2 (7 bases). Trimming left V 6 bases short and J 0 bases short, with 12 bases between. This CDR3 has 14 amino acids. CDR3 sequence (DNA): TGTGCCAGCAGGAGGGGGGGAAGCTCCTACGAGCAGTACTTC. Encoded protein: CASRRGGSSYEQYF.

This clonotype was seen many times. The chain uses TRBV9 and TRBJ2-3; possibly TRBD2 for D (5 bases). The V gene lost 4 bases and the J gene lost 2 bases, with 14 bases spanning the gap. Looked up from germline, CDR1 is SGDLS and CDR2 is YYNGEE. This CDR3 region has 15 residues. CDR3 loop: CASSSPLAHTDTQYF. The CDR3 DNA is TGTGCCAGCAGCTCACCTCTAGCCCACACAGATACGCAGTATTTT.

In this sample, this clonotype turned up many times. The chain is built from TRBV5-1 and TRBJ2-7, with a tentative D call TRBD2 (6 bases). The CDR3 runs 14 residues. V was cut by 3 bases and J by 2 bases, with 12 bases left in between. The germline V gene has CDR1 SGHRS and CDR2 YFSETQ. The CDR3 sequence is CASSSPGGAYEQYF. CDR3 DNA sequence: TGCGCCAGCAGCTCCCCTGGAGGGGCCTACGAGCAGTACTTC.

This clonotype occurred many times. The V and J genes are TRBV7-9 and TRBJ2-1, with a tentative D call TRBD2 (7 bases). Trimming shortened V by 2 bases and J by 5 bases, and 13 bases separated the two germline ends. Germline loops: CDR1 SEHNR, CDR2 FQNEAQ (reference sequence). This CDR3 region has 15 residues. The CDR3 bases are TGTGCCAGCAGCTTACTGGGGGGGCTTGACAATGAGCAGTTCTTC. Encoded protein: CASSLLGGLDNEQFF.

This clonotype came up many times. V and J are TRBV5-6 and TRBJ2-5, with D uncertain. Germline V lookup: CDR1 SGHDT, CDR2 YYEEEE. Trimming cost V 2 bases and J 4 bases, with 3 bases left between them. The CDR3 is made up of 11 amino acids. CDR3 sequence (DNA): TGTGCCAGCAGCTTAGTAGAGACCCAGTACTTC. The encoded protein is CASSLVETQYF.

This clonotype showed up many times. The chain recombines TRBV15 with TRBJ2-3, with TRBD1 identical over 9 bases. The CDR3 is made up of 17 amino acids. CDR1 LNHNV and CDR2 YYDKDF come from the germline V gene (reference sequence). Trimming removed 0 bases from V and 2 bases from J; junction bases left unmatched: 6. CDR3 DNA sequence: TGTGCCACCAGCAGAGAGGGACAGGGCGGATTCACAGATACGCAGTATTTT. This codes for CATSREGQGGFTDTQYF.

The table lists this clonotype with a count of one. Its ends do not fully match the called genes, so a read error is possible. V is TRBV11-1 and J is TRBJ1-1; D possibly corresponds to TRBD1 (6 bases). There are 13 residues in the CDR3. Germline V gene sequence: CDR1 SGHAT, CDR2 FQDESV (reference sequence). The CDR3 bases are TGTGCCAGCAGCTTAGGCGGGGACACTGAAGCTTTATTT. It yields the protein CASSLGGDTEALF.

This clonotype was recorded at least ten times. This chain connects TRBV7-9 to TRBJ2-1, with TRBD2 as a possible D gene (7 bases). Deletions cut 8 bases from V and 5 bases from J, with 22 bases between. Per germline, CDR1 SEHNR and CDR2 FQNEAQ (reference sequence). The CDR3 runs 16 residues. CDR3 amino acids: CASGGIPGGGNNEQFF. In DNA form, the CDR3 reads TGTGCCAGCGGCGGAATCCCGGGGGGCGGGAACAATGAGCAGTTCTTC.

This clonotype was counted at least ten times. The genes are TRBV2 and TRBJ2-2, with a weak D call TRBD1 (7 bases). Trimming took 4 bases from V and 0 from J, leaving 15 bases between them. There are 17 residues in the CDR3. The V gene's germline CDR1 is SNHLY and CDR2 FYNNEI. The CDR3 here is CASSVRRGQTNTGELFF. The CDR3, as DNA: TGTGCCAGCAGTGTTCGGCGGGGACAGACGAACACCGGGGAGCTGTTTTTT.